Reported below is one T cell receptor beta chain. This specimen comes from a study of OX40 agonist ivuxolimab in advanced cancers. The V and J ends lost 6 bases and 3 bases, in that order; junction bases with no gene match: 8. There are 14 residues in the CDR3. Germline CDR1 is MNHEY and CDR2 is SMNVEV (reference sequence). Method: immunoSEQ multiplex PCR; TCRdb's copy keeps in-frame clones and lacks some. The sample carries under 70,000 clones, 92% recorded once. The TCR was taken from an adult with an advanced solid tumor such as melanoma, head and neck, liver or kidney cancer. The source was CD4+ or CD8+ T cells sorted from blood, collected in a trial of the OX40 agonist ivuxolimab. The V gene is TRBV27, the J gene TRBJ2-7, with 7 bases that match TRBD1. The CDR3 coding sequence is TGTGCCAGCAGCCCACGGGACAGAGTCTACGAGCAGTACTTC. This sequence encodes CASSPRDRVYEQYF.